The clone carrying this T cell receptor (beta chain) has at least ten counts. Its antigen remains unidentified. This CDR3 spans 16 amino acids. The V gene lost 2 bases and the J gene lost 4 bases, with 15 bases spanning the gap. Germline loops: CDR1 MNHNS, CDR2 SASEGT. The sample belongs to a study of CD8+CD57+ T cells in acquired aplastic anemia. General study points: Common to patients and controls were roughly 30 CD8+ CDR3 sequences.

Genomic DNA templated the TCR beta VDJ and CDR3 profiling. TCRdb reprocessed the reads via MiXCR and lists one record per CDR3 protein. The table shows 150,000 to 200,000 distinct CDR3 sequences, with 45% to 50% occurring only once. Patients chosen for sequencing had CD8+CD57+ cells that had expanded, as shown by flow cytometry. Everyone among the patients had severe acquired aplastic anemia. The V call is TRBV6-1, the J call TRBJ1-5; D remains unclear. This TCR was sampled from a human donor with aplastic anemia. The sequenced material came from sorted CD4+, CD8+, or CD8+CD57+ T cells (not recorded which) from PBMCs. The CDR3 is CASSEREGAVNQPQHF. CDR3 coding DNA: TGTGCCAGCAGTGAAAGGGAGGGTGCGGTAAATCAGCCCCAGCATTTT.